These T cell receptor beta chains were read from a single sample in a study of blood T cell repertoires in COVID-19. Libraries were prepared by immunoSEQ multiplex PCR; TCRdb keeps only in-frame clonotypes and omits some of them. The repertoire has about 230,000 clones, approximately 82% of them found once; the top ten carry 2.5% to 3%. The sequencing input was peripheral blood. These receptors all come from a woman aged 65 to 85 with active or convalescent COVID-19. Both conserved end residues are part of each CDR3. The D gene is left open where the match is weak. Clone size, where shown, is once, few, many, or a class for clones that have expanded.

V gene	D gene	clone size	J gene	CDR3 protein	CDR3 DNA
TRBV5-1	.	.	TRBJ2-1	CASSVSFRGDEQFF	TGCGCCAGCAGCGTTTCATTCAGGGGGGATGAGCAGTTCTTC
TRBV4-3	.	.	TRBJ1-2	CASSQDEQTYGYTF	TGCGCCAGCAGCCAAGATGAACAGACCTATGGCTACACCTTC
TRBV7-2	TRBD2	.	TRBJ2-5	CASSLLAGGPFQYF	TGTGCCAGCAGCTTGCTAGCGGGGGGCCCCTTTCAGTACTTC
TRBV7-2	.	.	TRBJ2-7	CASSLWGPTYEQYF	TGTGCCAGCAGCTTATGGGGGCCAACCTACGAGCAGTACTTC
TRBV28	TRBD2	.	TRBJ2-6	CASSAAGVRPSGANVLTF	TGTGCCAGCAGCGCGGCGGGAGTGAGACCCTCTGGGGCCAACGTCCTGACTTTC
TRBV19	.	once	TRBJ1-5	CASSIERGGQPQHF	TGTGCCAGTAGTATAGAAAGGGGAGGTCAGCCCCAGCATTTT
TRBV7-8	TRBD1	.	TRBJ2-7	CASSERTGVFYEQYF	TGTGCCAGCAGCGAGAGGACAGGAGTCTTCTACGAGCAGTACTTC
TRBV24-1	.	.	TRBJ2-3	CATEGEGDTQYF	TGTGCCACCGAGGGGGAGGGAGATACGCAGTATTTT
TRBV6-6	TRBD1	.	TRBJ1-2	CASSTTDRDRGGYTF	TGTGCCAGCAGTACCACTGACCGGGACAGGGGCGGCTACACCTTC
TRBV6-6	TRBD2	.	TRBJ2-3	CASRTTLAGGTDTQYF	TGTGCCAGCAGAACCACCTTAGCGGGGGGGACAGATACGCAGTATTTT
TRBV7-8	.	.	TRBJ1-3	CASSLAGGRGNTIYF	TGTGCCAGCAGCTTAGCGGGAGGCCGAGGAAACACCATATATTTT
TRBV27	TRBD1	few	TRBJ1-2	CASSPSQDREDYGYTF	TGTGCCAGCAGTCCTTCCCAAGACAGGGAGGACTATGGCTACACCTTC
TRBV7-8	.	once	TRBJ1-1	CASSLDRGTEAFF	TGTGCCAGCAGCTTAGACCGGGGCACTGAAGCTTTCTTT
TRBV11-2	.	.	TRBJ2-3	CASSLTGTDTQYF	TGTGCCAGCAGCCTGACTGGCACAGATACGCAGTATTTT
TRBV5-1	.	.	TRBJ1-4	CASSSKKTLAGVGMNEKLFF	TGCGCCAGCAGCTCCAAAAAGACACTAGCGGGAGTAGGGATGAACGAAAAACTGTTTTTT
TRBV5-8	.	.	TRBJ1-3	CASSLAGGTGNTIYF	TGTGCCAGCAGCCTGGCAGGAGGCACTGGAAACACCATATATTTT
TRBV3-1/TRBV3-2	.	.	TRBJ1-6	CASSQGTSDIDNSPLHF	TGTGCCAGCAGCCAAGGGACATCCGATATCGATAATTCACCCCTCCACTTT
TRBV5-8	TRBD2	few	TRBJ2-7	CASSGRGYEQYF	TGTGCCAGCAGCGGGAGGGGCTACGAGCAGTACTTC
TRBV10-3	.	once	TRBJ1-2	CAIRLETGNYGYTF	TGTGCCATCAGATTGGAGACCGGTAACTATGGCTACACCTTC
TRBV6-5	.	.	TRBJ1-1	CASSYNVYMNTEAFF	TGTGCCAGCAGTTACAACGTATACATGAACACTGAAGCTTTCTTT
TRBV12-3/TRBV12-4	.	.	TRBJ1-3	CASGGRGGNTIYF	TGTGCCTCCGGGGGAAGGGGCGGAAACACCATATATTTT
TRBV6-6	.	.	TRBJ2-7	CASSYTREGYEQYF	TGTGCCAGCAGTTATACACGGGAAGGCTACGAGCAGTACTTC
TRBV5-1	TRBD1	.	TRBJ1-2	CASSSGTGGLGYTF	TGCGCCAGCAGCTCCGGGACAGGGGGTCTTGGCTACACCTTC
TRBV6-4	.	.	TRBJ1-4	CASNSIGEGKLFF	TGTGCCAGCAATTCAATCGGGGAGGGAAAACTGTTTTTT
TRBV6-5	.	.	TRBJ1-5	CASQRSGGGNQPQHF	TGTGCCAGCCAACGGTCGGGGGGCGGGAATCAGCCCCAGCATTTT
TRBV7-2	.	.	TRBJ1-3	CASSFPGAGNTIYF	TGTGCCAGCAGCTTCCCCGGGGCTGGAAACACCATATATTTT